Listed below are T cell receptor beta chains from one sample, sequenced in a study of shared clonotypes between healthy human individuals. Sequenced by immunoSEQ multiplex PCR; TCRdb stores in-frame clones only, minus some. Of 2,500,000 or so clones in the sample, approximately 90% were seen once. The sample comprised naive CD4+ T cells sorted from blood. These receptors were obtained from a man in his late teens or twenties in good health. Each CDR3 is given with its conserved first and last residue. The order of the fields is clone size, J gene, V gene, D gene, CDR3 length, CDR3 DNA, CDR3 protein. A D gene is named only where the DNA matches it firmly. Clone size is shown for a subset of rows, as once, few, many or a class of expanded clone.

-	TRBJ1-3	TRBV2	-	14	TGTGCCAGCAGTGGACAAAACTCTGGAAACACCATATATTTT	CASSGQNSGNTIYF
once	TRBJ1-1	TRBV2	TRBD1	16	TGTGCCAGCAGCCAGGGACAGGGGGCGGCGAACACTGAAGCTTTCTTT	CASSQGQGAANTEAFF
-	TRBJ2-7	TRBV5-6	TRBD1	14	TGTGCCAGCTTTTCCAAGGACAGGACCTACGAGCAGTACTTC	CASFSKDRTYEQYF
once	TRBJ2-2	TRBV18	-	13	TGTGCCAGCACCCAGGGGGGCACCGGGGAGCTGTTTTTT	CASTQGGTGELFF
once	TRBJ1-3	TRBV6-5	-	14	TGTGCCAGCAGCTCGGGGTTCTCTGGAAACACCATATATTTT	CASSSGFSGNTIYF
once	TRBJ2-3	TRBV18	TRBD1	19	TGTGCCAGCTCACCCGCATCCGGGACAGGGGGCTTTAGCACAGATACGCAGTATTTT	CASSPASGTGGFSTDTQYF
-	TRBJ1-6	TRBV7-6	-	17	TGTGCCAGCAGCTTAGCGGGTCCATTTGCGGGCAATTCACCCCTCCACTTT	CASSLAGPFAGNSPLHF
-	TRBJ1-5	TRBV7-8	-	13	TGTGCCAGCGGCCGGGAGGCATATCAGCCCCAGCATTTT	CASGREAYQPQHF
-	TRBJ1-3	TRBV28	-	13	TGTGCCAGCAGTTTCACAGCTGGAAACACCATATATTTT	CASSFTAGNTIYF
few	TRBJ2-1	TRBV30	-	11	TGTGCCTGGAGTCCCGATCATGAGCAGTTCTTC	CAWSPDHEQFF
-	TRBJ1-1	TRBV14	-	11	TGTGCCAGCAGCATAGCAACTGAAGCTTTCTTT	CASSIATEAFF
-	TRBJ2-7	TRBV5-8	-	13	TGTGCCAGCAGTTACCCAGGGATGTACGAGCAGTACTTC	CASSYPGMYEQYF
-	TRBJ2-1	TRBV7-9	-	14	TGTGCCAGCAGCTTAGACCAGGGGCCCGATGAGCAGTTCTTC	CASSLDQGPDEQFF
-	TRBJ2-1	TRBV5-1	TRBD2	16	TGCGCCAGCAGCTATTATGCGGGAGATTTAGTCAATGAGCAGTTCTTC	CASSYYAGDLVNEQFF
-	TRBJ1-4	TRBV5-1	-	16	TGCGCCAGCAGCCCCGGGGGTCTAGCAACTAATGAAAAACTGTTTTTT	CASSPGGLATNEKLFF
once	TRBJ2-5	TRBV5-1	TRBD2	16	TGCGCCAGCAGCTTGGAGCCTAGCGGGACTTCGGAGACCCAGTACTTC	CASSLEPSGTSETQYF
-	TRBJ2-5	TRBV19	TRBD2	16	TGTGCCAGTGGGGCGGGAAAACTAGCGGGAGGCGAGACCCAGTACTTC	CASGAGKLAGGETQYF
-	TRBJ2-2	TRBV7-2	-	13	TGTGCCAGCAGCCCGCGGGACACCGGGGAGCTGTTTTTT	CASSPRDTGELFF
-	TRBJ2-1	TRBV29-1	TRBD2	17	TGCAGCGTTCCGGGACTAGCGGGACTATGGGGCTACAATGAGCAGTTCTTC	CSVPGLAGLWGYNEQFF
-	TRBJ2-7	TRBV5-6	TRBD2	15	TGTGCCAGCAGCTCGGCGGGACTACTCACCTACGAGCAGTACTTC	CASSSAGLLTYEQYF
-	TRBJ1-1	TRBV18	TRBD1	18	TGTGCCAGCTCCCCCGGGACAGGGAATAACAGGGTTCGAACTGAAGCTTTCTTT	CASSPGTGNNRVRTEAFF
-	TRBJ2-7	TRBV30	TRBD1	13	TGTGCCTGGTTAAGGCCAGGGGGCGACGAGCAGTACTTC	CAWLRPGGDEQYF
once	TRBJ1-1	TRBV2	-	13	TGTGCCAGCAGTGCAGGGTGGGACACTGAAGCTTTCTTT	CASSAGWDTEAFF
-	TRBJ1-4	TRBV5-4	-	16	TGTGCCAGCAGCTTGCAGGGAGCGGCAACTAATGAAAAACTGTTTTTT	CASSLQGAATNEKLFF
-	TRBJ2-7	TRBV28	TRBD1	14	TGTGCCAGCAGTTTTGGGGACAGGGTGCTTGAGCAGTACTTC	CASSFGDRVLEQYF
-	TRBJ2-3	TRBV11-2	-	15	TGTGCCAGCAGCATCACTCCCTCCTCGGGGTATACGCAGTATTTT	CASSITPSSGYTQYF
few	TRBJ1-6	TRBV2	-	15	TGTGCCAGCAGTGAAGCGGAGGGTTGGGGTTCACCCCTCCACTTT	CASSEAEGWGSPLHF
-	TRBJ2-4	TRBV19	-	17	TGTGCCAGTAGTATAGGGGCCGGGACGGGACCCAAAAACATTCAGTACTTC	CASSIGAGTGPKNIQYF
-	TRBJ2-7	TRBV19	-	11	TGTGCCAGTAGTAGAGGGTCCGAGCAGTACTTC	CASSRGSEQYF
few	TRBJ1-5	TRBV7-9	-	15	TGTGCCAGCAGCTTAGGAGAAGTTGTCAATCAGCCCCAGCATTTT	CASSLGEVVNQPQHF
-	TRBJ2-7	TRBV10-3	-	14	TGTGCCATCAGTGAAGGCAGGGGGGCCTACGAGCAGTACTTC	CAISEGRGAYEQYF
-	TRBJ2-3	TRBV28	-	14	TGTGCCAGCGGGCTGACAGACAACACAGATACGCAGTATTTT	CASGLTDNTDTQYF
-	TRBJ1-1	TRBV5-1	TRBD1	15	TGCGCCAGCAGCTTGGGCCCCCAGACAGGGTCGGAAGCTTTCTTT	CASSLGPQTGSEAFF
-	TRBJ2-7	TRBV19	-	12	TGTGCCAGTAGTCCCGGGGGAGCCGAGCAGTACTTC	CASSPGGAEQYF
-	TRBJ2-7	TRBV28	-	14	TGTGCCAGCACCCTCGGCGACAGGCTGGCCGAGCAGTACTTC	CASTLGDRLAEQYF
-	TRBJ2-5	TRBV28	TRBD2	13	TGTGCCAGCCGAGCGGGGGGGCCGGAGACCCAGTACTTC	CASRAGGPETQYF
-	TRBJ1-4	TRBV6-5	-	14	TGTGCCAGCAGTTACGGTCAGCTTAATGAAAAACTGTTTTTT	CASSYGQLNEKLFF
-	TRBJ2-5	TRBV6-6	TRBD1	15	TGTGCCAGCACTCGGACAGGAATGGGGGAAGAGACCCAGTACTTC	CASTRTGMGEETQYF
-	TRBJ2-3	TRBV11-3	-	15	TGTGCCAGCAGCTTAGGGGGGCTGGGCACAGATACGCAGTATTTT	CASSLGGLGTDTQYF
-	TRBJ1-1	TRBV30	TRBD1	15	TGTGCCTGGAGTAAAGGACAGGGCTGGAACACTGAAGCTTTCTTT	CAWSKGQGWNTEAFF
-	TRBJ2-1	TRBV5-6	-	15	TGTGCCAGCAGCTTACAGACGTCCCCGGAGGGTGAGCAGTTCTTC	CASSLQTSPEGEQFF
-	TRBJ2-7	TRBV7-9	TRBD1	17	TGTGCCAGCAGCCCAGCCTATCCGGGACAGGGCTCCTACGAGCAGTACTTC	CASSPAYPGQGSYEQYF
-	TRBJ1-3	TRBV6-6	-	13	TGTGCCAGCAGGCCACACTCTGGAAACACCATATATTTT	CASRPHSGNTIYF